This is a list of T cell receptor beta chains from one sample in a study of CD8 T cells in Susac syndrome. TCRdb recomputed calls from the immunoSEQ multiplex PCR reads with MiXCR, one row per CDR3 protein. Of 230,000 or so distinct CDR3 sequences in the sample, roughly 96% are singletons; the top ten hold roughly 0.1%. The sample was CD4+ T cells from PBMCs. The receptors shown here come from a human donor with multiple sclerosis. Both conserved end residues are part of each CDR3. Fields, in order: clone size, V gene, D gene, J gene, CDR3 protein, CDR3 DNA. D genes are given only for firm matches. Some rows mark clone size as missing; the rest say once, few, many or name a class of expanded clone.

>.|TRBV29-1|TRBD2|TRBJ2-3
CSVQAGLAGATDTQYF
TGCAGCGTTCAAGCTGGACTAGCGGGGGCCACAGATACGCAGTATTTT
>.|TRBV3-1|.|TRBJ2-7
CASSQTLGAHEQYF
TGTGCCAGCAGCCAAACGTTGGGGGCCCACGAGCAGTACTTC
>.|TRBV9|.|TRBJ1-2
CASSVGWAPGGYTF
TGTGCCAGCAGCGTAGGATGGGCCCCGGGGGGCTACACCTTC
>.|TRBV3-1|.|TRBJ2-3
CASSPNRGGDTQYF
TGTGCCAGCAGCCCTAACAGGGGAGGAGATACGCAGTATTTT
>.|TRBV7-8|TRBD2|TRBJ2-3
CASSKTSAYTDTQYF
TGTGCCAGCAGCAAGACTAGCGCCTACACAGATACGCAGTATTTT
>.|TRBV19|.|TRBJ2-5
CASSIGSTETQYF
TGTGCCAGTAGTATCGGAAGCACGGAGACCCAGTACTTC
>.|TRBV9|.|TRBJ1-4
CASNRPNEKLFF
TGTGCCAGCAACCGACCCAATGAAAAACTGTTTTTT
>.|TRBV27|TRBD1|TRBJ2-7
CASSFKRQGYEQYF
TGTGCCAGCAGTTTTAAGAGACAGGGCTACGAGCAGTACTTC
>.|TRBV18|TRBD1|TRBJ1-6
CASSPTGESSPLHF
TGTGCCAGCTCACCCACAGGGGAGAGTTCACCCCTCCACTTT
>.|TRBV2|TRBD1|TRBJ1-5
CASRPGQADQPQHF
TGTGCCAGCAGACCGGGACAGGCCGATCAGCCCCAGCATTTT
>once|TRBV10-3|.|TRBJ2-3
CAISGSLSPTDTQYF
TGTGCCATCAGTGGGTCCCTCTCCCCCACAGATACGCAGTATTTT
>.|TRBV20-1|TRBD1|TRBJ2-7
CSVYRDRGSSYEQYF
TGCAGTGTCTACCGGGACAGGGGCAGCTCCTACGAGCAGTACTTC
>once|TRBV5-6|TRBD1|TRBJ2-5
CASSFPTGSGETQYF
TGTGCCAGCAGCTTTCCGACAGGGAGTGGAGAGACCCAGTACTTC
>once|TRBV6-5|TRBD1|TRBJ2-5
CASAHRGETQYF
TGTGCCAGCGCACACAGGGGGGAGACCCAGTACTTC
>.|TRBV29-1|TRBD1|TRBJ2-2
CSVVPGTGTGELFF
TGCAGCGTTGTCCCCGGGACAGGCACCGGGGAGCTGTTTTTT
>.|TRBV2|TRBD2|TRBJ2-7
CASRRPSSGLLF
TGTGCCAGCAGGAGACCTTCTAGCGGGTTATTGTTC
>few|TRBV3-1|.|TRBJ2-2
CASSRGPGELFF
TGTGCCAGCAGCCGCGGGCCCGGGGAGCTGTTTTTT
>.|TRBV2|TRBD1|TRBJ1-5
CASSYRGFDSNQPQHF
TGTGCCAGCAGTTACAGGGGATTTGATAGCAATCAGCCCCAGCATTTT
>.|TRBV11-2|.|TRBJ2-1
CASSFDQGPYNEQFF
TGTGCCAGCAGCTTTGATCAGGGGCCCTACAATGAGCAGTTCTTC
>.|TRBV25-1|.|TRBJ2-2
CASSSHPNTGELFF
TGTGCCAGCAGTTCTCACCCGAACACCGGGGAGCTGTTTTTT
>.|TRBV18|.|TRBJ1-2
CASSPTDYGYTF
TGTGCCAGCTCACCTACCGACTATGGCTACACCTTC
>.|TRBV18|TRBD2|TRBJ2-1
CASSPRATSGSLSYNEQFF
TGTGCCAGCTCACCGAGGGCCACTAGCGGGAGCCTTTCCTACAATGAGCAGTTCTTC
>.|TRBV20-1|.|TRBJ1-2
CSAILSDRRYGYTF
TGCAGTGCTATCCTGTCCGACAGAAGATATGGCTACACCTTC
>.|TRBV5-1|TRBD2|TRBJ2-3
CASSVGLAGGGDTQYF
TGCGCCAGCAGCGTAGGACTAGCGGGAGGCGGAGATACGCAGTATTTT
>.|TRBV7-9|.|TRBJ2-1
CASSLVGQKIDEQFF
TGTGCCAGCAGCTTAGTCGGGCAAAAGATCGATGAGCAGTTCTTC
>.|TRBV29-1|.|TRBJ2-7
CSVEVGGWQGGEQYF
TGCAGCGTTGAAGTTGGAGGATGGCAGGGGGGCGAGCAGTACTTC
>.|TRBV29-1|.|TRBJ1-2
CSTRESGYTF
TGCAGCACAAGGGAATCTGGCTACACCTTC
>.|TRBV18|.|TRBJ1-1
CASSPPVNTEAFF
TGTGCCAGCTCACCACCCGTGAACACTGAAGCTTTCTTT
>.|TRBV3-1|.|TRBJ1-5
CASSQASQQPQHF
TGTGCCAGCAGCCAAGCCAGTCAACAGCCCCAGCATTTT
>.|TRBV9|.|TRBJ2-2
CASSAYGELFF
TGTGCCAGCAGCGCTTACGGGGAGCTGTTTTTT
>.|TRBV7-9|TRBD1|TRBJ2-5
CASGTGRETQYF
TGTGCCAGCGGGACAGGGAGAGAGACCCAGTACTTC
>.|TRBV30|.|TRBJ2-7
CAWSEGTQILYEQYF
TGTGCCTGGAGTGAAGGGACACAAATCCTCTACGAGCAGTACTTC
>.|TRBV3-1|TRBD1|TRBJ1-6
CASSQGQMNNSPLHF
TGTGCCAGCAGCCAGGGACAGATGAATAATTCACCCCTCCACTTT
>once|TRBV29-1|.|TRBJ2-5
CSVARTSSETQYF
TGCAGCGTTGCCCGAACTAGCTCGGAGACCCAGTACTTC
>.|TRBV2|.|TRBJ1-2
CASLSGTPNYGYTF
TGTGCCAGCTTGTCCGGGACACCGAACTATGGCTACACCTTC
>.|TRBV29-1|TRBD1|TRBJ1-5
CSVGQGVDQPQHF
TGCAGCGTCGGACAGGGGGTAGATCAGCCCCAGCATTTT
>once|TRBV29-1|TRBD1|TRBJ1-5
CSVVQGLNQPQHF
TGCAGCGTAGTACAGGGGCTAAATCAGCCCCAGCATTTT
>.|TRBV9|.|TRBJ2-3
CASSVLGKGTDTQYF
TGTGCCAGCAGCGTACTAGGAAAGGGCACAGATACGCAGTATTTT
>.|TRBV2|TRBD1|TRBJ1-5
CASRLTGVRQPQHF
TGTGCCAGCAGGTTAACAGGGGTGCGGCAGCCCCAGCATTTT
>.|TRBV9|TRBD1|TRBJ1-2
CASSTSDRGVGYTF
TGTGCCAGCAGTACCTCGGACAGGGGCGTGGGCTACACCTTC
>.|TRBV20-1|.|TRBJ2-3
CSASQGTDTQYF
TGCAGTGCGAGTCAGGGCACAGATACGCAGTATTTT
>.|TRBV3-1|.|TRBJ2-5
CASSQDQREETQYF
TGTGCCAGCAGCCAAGATCAGAGGGAAGAGACCCAGTACTTC
>.|TRBV29-1|.|TRBJ1-1
CSGAQGMNTEAFF
TGCAGCGGAGCGCAGGGGATGAACACTGAAGCTTTCTTT
>.|TRBV19|TRBD2|TRBJ2-1
CASRPRLAAYNEQFF
TGTGCCAGTAGACCTCGACTAGCGGCCTACAATGAGCAGTTCTTC
>.|TRBV29-1|.|TRBJ2-1
CSGLGGEQFF
TGCAGCGGGTTGGGGGGTGAGCAGTTCTTC
>once|TRBV30|TRBD2|TRBJ2-7
CAWTGGLGYEQYF
TGTGCCTGGACCGGGGGGTTGGGTTACGAGCAGTACTTC
>.|TRBV18|.|TRBJ2-5
CASSYIRQETQYF
TGTGCCAGCTCGTACATCCGGCAAGAGACCCAGTACTTC
>.|TRBV30|.|TRBJ1-2
CAWSARARGYTF
TGTGCCTGGAGCGCCAGGGCTCGTGGCTACACCTTC
>.|TRBV12-3/TRBV12-4|.|TRBJ1-4
CASSLRGGEKLFF
TGTGCCAGCAGTTTAAGGGGCGGTGAAAAACTGTTTTTT
>.|TRBV5-4|TRBD1|TRBJ1-2
CASSLAGAGGTGGYTF
TGTGCCAGCAGCTTGGCCGGGGCAGGGGGGACAGGAGGCTACACCTTC
>.|TRBV2|TRBD1|TRBJ1-2
CASSDGTGGHLGYGYTF
TGTGCCAGCAGTGACGGGACAGGGGGCCATCTAGGCTATGGCTACACCTTC
>.|TRBV30|TRBD1|TRBJ1-2
CAWRTGTYGYTF
TGTGCCTGGAGGACAGGGACCTATGGCTACACCTTC
>.|TRBV6-5|TRBD2|TRBJ2-1
CASSFRTSDHEQFF
TGTGCCAGCAGTTTCCGGACTAGCGACCATGAGCAGTTCTTC
>.|TRBV27|.|TRBJ1-2
CASSWSDRNGYTF
TGTGCCAGCAGTTGGTCCGACAGGAATGGCTACACCTTC
>.|TRBV30|.|TRBJ1-1
CAGGQENTEAFF
TGTGCGGGCGGGCAGGAGAACACTGAAGCTTTCTTT
>.|TRBV7-2|.|TRBJ1-6
CASSLEVPPLHF
TGTGCCAGCAGCTTAGAGGTCCCACCCCTCCACTTT
>.|TRBV20-1|.|TRBJ1-2
CSAQARAGVYGYTF
TGCAGTGCTCAGGCTCGGGCGGGGGTCTATGGCTACACCTTC